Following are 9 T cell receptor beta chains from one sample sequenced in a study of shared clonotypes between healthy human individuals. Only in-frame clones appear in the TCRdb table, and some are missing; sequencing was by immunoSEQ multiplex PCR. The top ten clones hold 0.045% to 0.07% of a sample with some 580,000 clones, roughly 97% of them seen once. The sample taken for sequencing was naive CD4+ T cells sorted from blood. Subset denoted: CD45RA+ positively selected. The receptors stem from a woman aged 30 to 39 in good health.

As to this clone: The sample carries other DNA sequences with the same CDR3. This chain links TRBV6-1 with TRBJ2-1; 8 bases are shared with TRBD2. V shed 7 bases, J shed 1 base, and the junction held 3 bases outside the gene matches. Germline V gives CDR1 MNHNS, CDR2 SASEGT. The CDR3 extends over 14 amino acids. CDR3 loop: CASTTSGSYNEQFF. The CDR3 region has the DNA TGTGCCAGCACTACTAGCGGATCCTACAATGAGCAGTTCTTC.

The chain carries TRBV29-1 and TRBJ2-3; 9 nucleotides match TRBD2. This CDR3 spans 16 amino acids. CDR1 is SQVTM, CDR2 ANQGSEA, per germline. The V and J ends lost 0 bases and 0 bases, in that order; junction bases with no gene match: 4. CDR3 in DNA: TGCAGCGTTGAAGACATAGCGGGGGCTAGCACAGATACGCAGTATTTT. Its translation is CSVEDIAGASTDTQYF.

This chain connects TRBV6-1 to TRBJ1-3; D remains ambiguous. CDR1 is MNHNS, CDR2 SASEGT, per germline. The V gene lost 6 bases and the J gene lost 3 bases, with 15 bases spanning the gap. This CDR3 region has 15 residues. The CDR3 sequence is CASRTTLNGGNTIYF. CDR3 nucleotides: TGTGCCAGCAGGACTACTCTGAACGGTGGAAACACCATATATTTT.

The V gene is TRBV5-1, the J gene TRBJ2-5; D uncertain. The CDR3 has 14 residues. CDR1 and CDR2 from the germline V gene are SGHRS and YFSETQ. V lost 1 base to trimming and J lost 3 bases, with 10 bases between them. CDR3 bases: TGCGCCAGCAGCTTGATGTTTACAGAAGAGACCCAGTACTTC. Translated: CASSLMFTEETQYF. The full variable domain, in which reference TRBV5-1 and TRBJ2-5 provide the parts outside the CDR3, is KAGVTQTPRYLIKTRGQQVTLSCSPISGHRSVSWYQQTPGQGLQFLFEYFSETQRNKGNFPGRFSGRQFSNSRSEMNVSTLELGDSALYLCASSLMFTEETQYFGPGTRLLVL.

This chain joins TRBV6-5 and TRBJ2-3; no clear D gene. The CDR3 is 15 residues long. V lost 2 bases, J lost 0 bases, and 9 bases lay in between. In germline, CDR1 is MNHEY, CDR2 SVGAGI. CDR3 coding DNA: TGTGCCAGCAGTTACGCTGCCGGTAGCACAGATACGCAGTATTTT. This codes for CASSYAAGSTDTQYF.

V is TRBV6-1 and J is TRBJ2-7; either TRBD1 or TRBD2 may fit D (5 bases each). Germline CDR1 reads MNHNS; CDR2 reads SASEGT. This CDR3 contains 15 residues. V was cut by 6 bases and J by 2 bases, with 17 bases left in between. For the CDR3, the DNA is TGTGCCAGCAGGGTCGCCGGGGCCCGCGCCTACGAGCAGTACTTC. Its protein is CASRVAGARAYEQYF.

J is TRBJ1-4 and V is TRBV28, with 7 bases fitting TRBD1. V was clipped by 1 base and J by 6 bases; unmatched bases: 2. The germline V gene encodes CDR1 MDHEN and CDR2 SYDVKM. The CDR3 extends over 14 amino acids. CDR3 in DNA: TGTGCCAGCAGTTTATCGACAGGGTATGAAAAACTGTTTTTT. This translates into CASSLSTGYEKLFF. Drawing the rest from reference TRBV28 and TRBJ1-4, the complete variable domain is DVKVTQSSRYLVKRTGEKVFLECVQDMDHENMFWYRQDPGLGLRLIYFSYDVKMKEKGDIPEGYSVSREKKERFSLILESASTNQTSMYLCASSLSTGYEKLFFGSGTQLSVL.

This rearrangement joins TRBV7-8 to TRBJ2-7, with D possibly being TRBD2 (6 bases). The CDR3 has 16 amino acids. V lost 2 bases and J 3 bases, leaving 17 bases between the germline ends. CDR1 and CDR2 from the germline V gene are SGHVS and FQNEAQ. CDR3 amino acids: CASSLKGGTFLYEQYF. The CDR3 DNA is TGTGCCAGCAGCTTAAAAGGCGGGACTTTCCTCTACGAGCAGTACTTC.

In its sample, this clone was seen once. CDR3 bases: TGCGCCAGCAGCAATCCACTCCTCCGGGGGTACGAGCAGTACTTC. Amino acid sequence: CASSNPLLRGYEQYF. The chain employs TRBV5-1 and TRBJ2-5, with D perhaps TRBD2 (6 bases). The end of the DNA fits TRBJ2-7 better, so the J call may be wrong. The V gene's germline CDR1 is SGHRS and CDR2 YFSETQ. The CDR3 length is 15 residues.